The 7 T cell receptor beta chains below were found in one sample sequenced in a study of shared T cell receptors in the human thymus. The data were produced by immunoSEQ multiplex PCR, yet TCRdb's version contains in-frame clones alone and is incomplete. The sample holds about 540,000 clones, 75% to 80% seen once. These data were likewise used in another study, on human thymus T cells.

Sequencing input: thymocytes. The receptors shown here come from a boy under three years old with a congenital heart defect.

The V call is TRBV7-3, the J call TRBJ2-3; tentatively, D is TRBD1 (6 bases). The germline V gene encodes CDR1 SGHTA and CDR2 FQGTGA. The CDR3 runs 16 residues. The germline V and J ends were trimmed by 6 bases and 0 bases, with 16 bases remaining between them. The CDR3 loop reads CASSTNRDRSTDTQYF. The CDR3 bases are TGTGCCAGCAGTACAAACAGGGACCGGAGCACAGATACGCAGTATTTT.

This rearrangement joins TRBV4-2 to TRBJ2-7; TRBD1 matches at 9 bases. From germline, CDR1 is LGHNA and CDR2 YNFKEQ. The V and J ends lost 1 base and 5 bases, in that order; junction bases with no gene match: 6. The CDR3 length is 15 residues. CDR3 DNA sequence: TGTGCCAGCAGCCAAGCGGGACAGGGTATCAACGAGCAGTACTTC. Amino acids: CASSQAGQGINEQYF.

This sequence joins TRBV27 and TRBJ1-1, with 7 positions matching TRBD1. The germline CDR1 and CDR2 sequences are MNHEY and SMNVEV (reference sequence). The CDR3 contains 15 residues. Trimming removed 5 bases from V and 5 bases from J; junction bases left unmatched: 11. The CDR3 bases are TGTGCCAGCAGTCCCTTCGAGGGGGCGGGAACTGAAGCTTTCTTT. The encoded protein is CASSPFEGAGTEAFF.

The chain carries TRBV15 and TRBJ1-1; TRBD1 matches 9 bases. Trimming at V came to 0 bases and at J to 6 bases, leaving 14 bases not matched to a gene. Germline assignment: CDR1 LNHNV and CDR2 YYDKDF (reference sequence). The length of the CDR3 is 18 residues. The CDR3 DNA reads TGTGCCACCAGCAGAGAAAGGGACAGGGTGGGAGTGAGGGCTGAAGCTTTCTTT. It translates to CATSRERDRVGVRAEAFF.

The DNA of the CDR3 is TGTGCCAGCAGCTTGGACAGGGGGGAGACCCAGTACTTC. Its translation: CASSLDRGETQYF. The chain couples TRBV5-5 to TRBJ2-5; 8 nucleotides match TRBD1. The CDR3 runs to 13 residues. The V segment lost 0 bases and the J segment 5 bases; nucleotides outside the gene matches: 0. The germline gives CDR1 SGHKS, CDR2 YYEKEE (reference sequence).

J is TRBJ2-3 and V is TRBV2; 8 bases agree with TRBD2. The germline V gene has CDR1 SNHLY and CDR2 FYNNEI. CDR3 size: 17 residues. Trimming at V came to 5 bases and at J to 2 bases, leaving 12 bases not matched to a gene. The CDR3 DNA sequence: TGTGCCAGCAGTCGACTGAGCGGGAGTGGGAACACAGATACGCAGTATTTT. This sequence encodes CASSRLSGSGNTDTQYF.

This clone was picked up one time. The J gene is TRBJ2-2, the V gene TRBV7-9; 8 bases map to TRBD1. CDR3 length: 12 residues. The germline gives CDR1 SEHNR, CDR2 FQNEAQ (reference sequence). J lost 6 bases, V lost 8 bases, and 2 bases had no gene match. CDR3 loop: CASRTGPGELFF. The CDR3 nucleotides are TGTGCCAGCCGGACAGGGCCCGGGGAGCTGTTTTTT.